This T cell receptor beta chain comes out of a study of a mutant IDH1 vaccine in newly diagnosed glioma. Study-wide context: Treatment recipients were about 62% male and around 40% female, and their mean age was roughly 40 years. Before enrollment, the patients had been treated with radiotherapy alone, temozolomide alone, or both together. Most of them had received both.

With regard to this clone: As yet, its antigen is unknown.

Study-level points and caveats: Changes to the top peripheral T cell clonotypes appeared unrelated to pseudoprogression.

This CDR3 contains 14 residues. CDR1 and CDR2 (germline): SEHNR, FQNEAQ (reference sequence). With 5 bases removed from V and 6 bases from J, the gap between germline ends came to 16 bases. The time point is: baseline, week 1 (first vaccination visit). Treatment here: pre-vaccination baseline after standard-of-care therapy. Clones were sequenced by immunoSEQ multiplex PCR, and TCRdb holds only the in-frame ones, with some missing. The sample lists 50,000 to 65,000 clones; roughly 80% were seen once. The specimen comprised PBMCs, sampled from a glioma patient treated with radiotherapy, temozolomide or both. The gene calls are TRBV7-9 and TRBJ1-1; D is perhaps TRBD1 (5 bases). The source of this sequence is a man younger than 35 with glioma. CDR3 nucleotide sequence: TGTGCCAGCAGCCTAAGGTTAGGGGACGCTGAAGCTTTCTTT. Translated, it gives CASSLRLGDAEAFF.